A single sample gave rise to the 16 T cell receptor beta chains below, sequenced in a study of shared clonotypes between healthy human individuals. Cells designated naive CD8 were CD45RO-negative and were positively selected for CCR7, with terminally differentiated effector memory CD45RA+ cells excluded. Libraries were prepared by immunoSEQ multiplex PCR; TCRdb keeps only in-frame clonotypes and omits some of them. The sample contains around 580,000 clones, 98% of which appear only once. The specimen sequenced was naive CD8+ T cells sorted from blood. The receptor source for this set is a man younger than 45 in good health.

The chain recombines TRBV6-6 with TRBJ2-3; D is unclear. The CDR3 consists of 16 residues. The germline CDR1 and CDR2 sequences are MNHNY and SVGAGI (reference sequence). The germline V and J ends were trimmed by 2 bases and 0 bases, with 12 bases remaining between them. CDR3 loop: CASSYTLTESTDTQYF. CDR3 DNA sequence: TGTGCCAGCAGTTACACCTTGACGGAAAGCACAGATACGCAGTATTTT.

The chain employs TRBV27 and TRBJ2-7, with a weak D call TRBD1 (6 bases). V lost 7 bases and J lost 3, with 16 bases in between. This CDR3 is built from 14 residues. Germline values: CDR1 MNHEY, CDR2 SMNVEV (reference sequence). The CDR3 reads CASNSGARGYEQYF. As DNA, the CDR3 is TGTGCCAGCAATTCAGGGGCTAGGGGCTACGAGCAGTACTTC.

The chain links TRBV6-5 to TRBJ1-1; D is perhaps TRBD1 (6 bases). This CDR3 is built from 12 residues. CDR1 is MNHEY and CDR2 is SVGAGI in the germline V gene. The ends were cut back, 3 bases at V and 8 bases at J, with 10 bases in the middle. The CDR3 nucleotides are TGTGCCAGCAGTTATCACGGACAGGAAGCTTTCTTT. Translation gives CASSYHGQEAFF.

The chain joins TRBV28 to TRBJ2-7; D may correspond to TRBD1 or TRBD2 (5 bases each). The CDR3 sequence is 14 residues long. Trimming removed 2 bases at V and 6 bases at J, with 14 bases between. Germline assignment: CDR1 MDHEN and CDR2 SYDVKM. CDR3 amino acids: CASSLISYGGEQYF. The CDR3 coding sequence is TGTGCCAGCAGTTTAATATCCTATGGGGGCGAGCAGTACTTC.

The CDR3 coding sequence is TGCGCCAGCAGCCAAGCGGAGAGGGAGTATGGCTACACCTTC. Its translation is CASSQAEREYGYTF. This chain uses TRBV4-3 with TRBJ1-2; D is uncertain. This CDR3 is 14 amino acids long. The germline V gene encodes CDR1 LGHNA and CDR2 YSLEER. Trimming cost V 1 base and J 5 bases, with 11 bases left between them.

Worth noting for this clone: Other DNA variants within this sample encode the same CDR3. This chain uses TRBV28 with TRBJ2-7; D might be TRBD2 (5 bases). Per the germline V gene, CDR1 is MDHEN and CDR2 is SYDVKM. V was shortened by 2 bases and J by 1 base, with 6 bases between the two germline ends. The CDR3 spans 13 residues. CDR3 sequence: CASSLPGSYEQYF. The CDR3 nucleotides are TGTGCCAGCAGTTTACCGGGGTCCTACGAGCAGTACTTC. Full variable domain (rest looked up from reference TRBV28 and TRBJ2-7): DVKVTQSSRYLVKRTGEKVFLECVQDMDHENMFWYRQDPGLGLRLIYFSYDVKMKEKGDIPEGYSVSREKKERFSLILESASTNQTSMYLCASSLPGSYEQYFGPGTRLTVT.

The rearrangement joins TRBV2 to TRBJ2-1, with D possibly TRBD2 on 5 matching bases. CDR1 is SNHLY and CDR2 is FYNNEI in the germline V gene. V shed 9 bases and J shed 7 bases, with 10 bases lying between them. The CDR3 has 11 amino acids. CDR3 in DNA: TGTGCCAGTTTCGCGGGTAATGAGCAGTTCTTC. It is translated as CASFAGNEQFF.

The CDR3 here is CSVRPAANNEQFF. The DNA of the CDR3 is TGCAGCGTTCGCCCAGCGGCAAACAATGAGCAGTTCTTC. The V call is TRBV29-1, the J call TRBJ2-1; D perhaps matches TRBD2 (5 bases). Germline values: CDR1 SQVTM, CDR2 ANQGSEA. The CDR3 totals 13 residues. Trimming removed 5 bases from V and 5 bases from J, with 13 bases in between.

V usage is TRBV28 and J usage is TRBJ2-2, with 8 positions matching TRBD1. J gave up 5 bases and V 6 bases, and 5 bases lay outside the gene matches. This CDR3 has 14 residues. In germline, CDR1 is MDHEN, CDR2 SYDVKM. Here the CDR3 DNA reads TGTGCCAGCAGGGTACAGGGGGGAACCGGGGAGCTGTTTTTT. Protein: CASRVQGGTGELFF.

The J gene is TRBJ2-5, the V gene TRBV29-1, with D possibly being TRBD1 (6 bases). The V end was cut by 2 bases, the J end by 1 base, with 11 bases between. Germline V CDR1 and CDR2: SQVTM, ANQGSEA. CDR3 length equals 14 residues. CDR3 in DNA: TGCAGCGTTGAATCGGGACAACCCCAAGAGACCCAGTACTTC. This translates into CSVESGQPQETQYF.

This clone was counted a single time. The chain carries TRBV7-9 and TRBJ1-4; D not certain. The germline V gene encodes CDR1 SEHNR and CDR2 FQNEAQ (reference sequence). Between the trimmed V and J ends, which lost 2 bases and 0 bases, there was a span of 4 bases. There are 14 residues in the CDR3. As DNA, the CDR3 is TGTGCCAGCAGCTTACTGGCAACTAATGAAAAACTGTTTTTT. This codes for CASSLLATNEKLFF.

The sample holds one count of this clone. Other DNA sequences in the same sample also yield this CDR3. J is TRBJ2-1 and V is TRBV27; the D is unclear. CDR3 size: 12 residues. Trimming pared 5 bases from V and 7 bases from J, leaving 9 bases between. Per the germline V gene, CDR1 is MNHEY and CDR2 is SMNVEV (reference sequence). The CDR3 nucleotides are TGTGCCAGCAGTCTCCGTGGAAATGAGCAGTTCTTC. Translated: CASSLRGNEQFF.

Concerning this clone: The sample holds other DNA sequences that translate to the same CDR3. The chain links TRBV6-5 to TRBJ2-1, with 9 bases fitting TRBD2. The CDR3 spans 15 residues. V lost 0 bases and J lost 4; bases outside the gene matches: 1. CDR1 is MNHEY, CDR2 SVGAGI, per germline. The CDR3 DNA reads TGTGCCAGCAGTTACTCCGCGGGAGGGTACAATGAGCAGTTCTTC. Translation: CASSYSAGGYNEQFF.

This chain joins TRBV15 and TRBJ2-7; 10 positions agree with TRBD2. Germline V gives CDR1 LNHNV, CDR2 YYDKDF (reference sequence). The CDR3 is 15 amino acids. V shed 0 bases and J 4 bases; nucleotides not matched to a gene: 3. The DNA of the CDR3 is TGTGCCACCAGCAGAGAGGCTAGCGGGAGATACGAGCAGTACTTC. Translating gives CATSREASGRYEQYF.

The chain recombines TRBV5-6 with TRBJ2-7, with no clear D. This CDR3 contains 14 residues. Per germline, CDR1 SGHDT and CDR2 YYEEEE. V was pared by 4 bases and J by 3 bases, with 14 bases between. The CDR3 here is CASSTSLFIYEQYF. The CDR3 region has the DNA TGTGCCAGCAGCACCAGCCTCTTCATCTACGAGCAGTACTTC.

The V and J genes are TRBV7-9 and TRBJ2-7; the D gene is possibly TRBD2 (7 bases). V was pared by 5 bases and J by 4 bases, with 15 bases between. The CDR3 length is 14 residues. Germline CDR1 reads SEHNR; CDR2 reads FQNEAQ (reference sequence). Written as DNA, the CDR3 is TGTGCCAGCAGCCCATGGGGGGGCCAATACGAGCAGTACTTC. Encoded protein: CASSPWGGQYEQYF.